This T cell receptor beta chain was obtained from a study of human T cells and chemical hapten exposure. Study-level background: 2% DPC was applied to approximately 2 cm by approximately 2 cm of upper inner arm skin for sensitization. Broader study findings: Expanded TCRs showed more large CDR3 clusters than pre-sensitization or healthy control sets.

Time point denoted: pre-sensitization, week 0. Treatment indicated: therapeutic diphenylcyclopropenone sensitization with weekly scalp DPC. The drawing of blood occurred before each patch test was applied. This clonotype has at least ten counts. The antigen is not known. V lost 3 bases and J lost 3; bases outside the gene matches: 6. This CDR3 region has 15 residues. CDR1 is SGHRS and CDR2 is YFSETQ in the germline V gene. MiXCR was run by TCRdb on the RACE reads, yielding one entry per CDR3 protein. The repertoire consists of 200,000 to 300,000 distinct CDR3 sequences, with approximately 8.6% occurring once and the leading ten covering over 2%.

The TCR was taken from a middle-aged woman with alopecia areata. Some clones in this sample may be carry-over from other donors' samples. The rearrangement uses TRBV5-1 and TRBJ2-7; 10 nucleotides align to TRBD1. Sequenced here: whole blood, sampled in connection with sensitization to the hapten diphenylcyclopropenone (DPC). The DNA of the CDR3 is TGCGCCAGCAGCTGGACAGGGGGAGGCAACTACGAGCAGTACTTC. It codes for CASSWTGGGNYEQYF.